The present entry profiles one T cell receptor beta chain with its context. Its matching antigen is unknown. With a much larger clone just one base away, this may be a read error. The sample is drawn from a study of T cells in Graves' hyperthyroidism and ophthalmopathy. Study-wide results and caveats: Blood samples included most of the expanded thyroid clonotypes exceeding 0.001.

CDR1 and CDR2 from the germline V gene are SGHDN and FVKESK. This CDR3 is 13 amino acids long. There were TCR beta CDR3 regions amplified from RNA transcripts. The TCR CDR3 was amplified in a first-round RT-PCR using the HTBI primer set. Using its own MiXCR run on the multiplex PCR reads, TCRdb lists one record per CDR3 protein. The sample consists of approximately 530,000 distinct CDR3 sequences, nearly 20% of them appearing once. Not enrolled were patients with uncontrolled infection, other autoimmune disease, pregnancy or lactation. The rearrangement joins TRBV14 to TRBJ2-3; D unresolved. Sequences were obtained from blood. The sequence derives from a man aged 40-55 years with Graves' ophthalmopathy. The CDR3 loop reads CASGQGWANTQYF. The CDR3, as DNA: TGTGCCAGCGGCCAAGGATGGGCTAATACGCAGTATTTT.